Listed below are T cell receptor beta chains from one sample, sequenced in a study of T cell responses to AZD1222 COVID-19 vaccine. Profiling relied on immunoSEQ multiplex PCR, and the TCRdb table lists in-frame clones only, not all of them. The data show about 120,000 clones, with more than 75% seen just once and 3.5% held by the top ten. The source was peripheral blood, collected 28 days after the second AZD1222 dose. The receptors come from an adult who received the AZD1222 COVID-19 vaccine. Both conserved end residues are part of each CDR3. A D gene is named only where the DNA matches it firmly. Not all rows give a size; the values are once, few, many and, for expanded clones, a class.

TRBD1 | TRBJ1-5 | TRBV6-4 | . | TGTGCCAGCAGTGCCTCGTGGGACAGTGGCCAGCCCCAGCATTTT | CASSASWDSGQPQHF
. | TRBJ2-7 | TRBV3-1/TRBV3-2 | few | TGTGCCAGCAGCCATTCCGGGACCTACGAGCAGTACTTC | CASSHSGTYEQYF
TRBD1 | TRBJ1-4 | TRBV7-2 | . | TGTGCCAGCAGCCCTTCCGGGACAGGGGTAGAAAAACTGTTTTTT | CASSPSGTGVEKLFF
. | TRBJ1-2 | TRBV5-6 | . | TGTGCCAGCAGCTCGACGATCGGCTACACCTTC | CASSSTIGYTF
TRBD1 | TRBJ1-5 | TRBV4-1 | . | TGCGCCAGCAGCCAAAGCGGACAGGGAAATCAGCCCCAGCATTTT | CASSQSGQGNQPQHF
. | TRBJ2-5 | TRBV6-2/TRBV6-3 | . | TGTGCCAGCAGTTATCGCAGGGCCGGAGAGACCCAGTACTTC | CASSYRRAGETQYF
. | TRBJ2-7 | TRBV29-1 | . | TGCAGCGTTAGTCACCCCTCCTACGAGCAGTACTTC | CSVSHPSYEQYF
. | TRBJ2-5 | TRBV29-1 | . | TGCAGCGTTGGCCCAAGGGCGTCTAGGGAGACCCAGTACTTC | CSVGPRASRETQYF
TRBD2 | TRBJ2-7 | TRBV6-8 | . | TGTGCCAGCAGTTACATTCAGGGGACTAGCGGGGGGTCAGGCTCCTACGAGCAGTACTTC | CASSYIQGTSGGSGSYEQYF
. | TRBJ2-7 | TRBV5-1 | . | TGCGCCAGCAGCTTGGGATCGGCGGGACGGGGCGAGCAGTACTTC | CASSLGSAGRGEQYF
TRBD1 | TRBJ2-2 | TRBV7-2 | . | TGTGCCAGCAGCTTACGTCGTGGACAGGCCGGGGAGCTGTTTTTT | CASSLRRGQAGELFF
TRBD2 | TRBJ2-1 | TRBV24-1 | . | TGTGCCACCAGTGATTCGTGGACCGGGACTAGCCACCACAATGAGCAGTTCTTC | CATSDSWTGTSHHNEQFF
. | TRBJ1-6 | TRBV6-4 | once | TGTGCCAGCAGTGTGGCCGGTGGAGAATCACCCCTCCACTTT | CASSVAGGESPLHF
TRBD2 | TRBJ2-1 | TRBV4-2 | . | TGTGCCAGCACCCGCCAGGGTCGCGGGAGCTCCAATGAGCAGTTCTTC | CASTRQGRGSSNEQFF
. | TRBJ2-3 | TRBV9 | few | TGTGCCAGCAGCGTAGGCCCGGGGGGCACAGATACGCAGTATTTT | CASSVGPGGTDTQYF
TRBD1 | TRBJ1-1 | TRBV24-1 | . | TGTGCCACCAGCCCAGGGGGGCTGAACACTGAAGCTTTCTTT | CATSPGGLNTEAFF
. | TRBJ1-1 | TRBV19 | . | TGTGCCAGTATGAGGATGAACACTGAAGCTTTCTTT | CASMRMNTEAFF
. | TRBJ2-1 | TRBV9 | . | TGTGCCAGCAGCTTCACAGGGGGGGACTCCTACAATGAGCAGTTCTTC | CASSFTGGDSYNEQFF
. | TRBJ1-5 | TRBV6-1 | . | TGTGCCAGCAGTGAAGCAGGGGGCAATCAGCCCCAGCATTTT | CASSEAGGNQPQHF
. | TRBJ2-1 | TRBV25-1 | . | TGTGCCAGCACCCTAGGGGCGGGACCCTACAATGAGCAGTTCTTC | CASTLGAGPYNEQFF
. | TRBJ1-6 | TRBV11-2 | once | TGTGCCAGCAGCTTAAATGAGGATTCACCCCTCCACTTT | CASSLNEDSPLHF
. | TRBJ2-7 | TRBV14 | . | TGTGCCAGCAGCCAAGACTCACAGCCCTTCTACGAGCAGTACTTC | CASSQDSQPFYEQYF
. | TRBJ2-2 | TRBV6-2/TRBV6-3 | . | TGTGCCAGCAGTCTCTTAGGCAGACGCACCGGGGAGCTGTTTTTT | CASSLLGRRTGELFF
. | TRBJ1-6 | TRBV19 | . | TGTGCCAGTAGTCCATATAATTCACCCCTCCACTTT | CASSPYNSPLHF
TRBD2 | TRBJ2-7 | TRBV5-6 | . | TGTGCCAGCAGCCACCTCCGGGGGGAGGGCTACGAGCAGTACTTC | CASSHLRGEGYEQYF
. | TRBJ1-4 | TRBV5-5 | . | TGTGCCAGCAGCTTGCTGGGCGGAAATGAAAAACTGTTTTTT | CASSLLGGNEKLFF
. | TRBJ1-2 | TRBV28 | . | TGTGCCAGCAGTAACCCGCAATATGGCTACACCTTC | CASSNPQYGYTF
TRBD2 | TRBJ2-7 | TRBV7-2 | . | TGTGCCAGCAGCTATAGGACTAGCGGGAGCTACGAGCAGTACTTC | CASSYRTSGSYEQYF
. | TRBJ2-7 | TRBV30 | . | TGTGCCTGGAGCCTTGGGACACGAAGCTCCTACGAGCAGTACTTC | CAWSLGTRSSYEQYF
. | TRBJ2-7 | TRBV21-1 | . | TGTGCCAGCAGCGAAAAGTCGCTCTTTTACGAGCAGTACTTC | CASSEKSLFYEQYF
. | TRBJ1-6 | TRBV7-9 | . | TGTGCCAGCAGCAGTGGGGCAGCGATCAATAATTCACCCCTCCACTTT | CASSSGAAINNSPLHF
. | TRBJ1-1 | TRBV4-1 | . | TGCGCCAGCAGCCAAGGGTCCGGGGGCTTGAACACTGAAGCTTTCTTT | CASSQGSGGLNTEAFF
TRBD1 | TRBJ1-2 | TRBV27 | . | TGTGCCAGCAAAGTTTCGGGACAGGGGAGTGGCTACACCTTC | CASKVSGQGSGYTF
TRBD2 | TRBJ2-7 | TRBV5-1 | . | TGCGCCAGCAGCTTGGGGGGGACTAGCGGGATAGGAGAGCAGTACTTC | CASSLGGTSGIGEQYF
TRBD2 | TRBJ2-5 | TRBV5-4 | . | TGTGCCAGCAGCTTGGCGGGCCCCTGGCGGGAGGGTCCGGAGACCCAGTACTTC | CASSLAGPWREGPETQYF
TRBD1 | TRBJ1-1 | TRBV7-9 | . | TGTGCCAGCAGCTTAGTGGGACAGGTCATTCCTGAAGCTTTCTTT | CASSLVGQVIPEAFF
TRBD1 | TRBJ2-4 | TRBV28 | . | TGTGCCAGCAGGAGACAGGGGGCTACCTTAAACATTCAGTACTTC | CASRRQGATLNIQYF
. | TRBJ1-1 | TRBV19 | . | TGTGCCAGTAGTATGGGGTTTAAGGGAGTCACTGAAGCTTTCTTT | CASSMGFKGVTEAFF
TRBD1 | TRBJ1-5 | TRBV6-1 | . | TGTGCCAGCAGTGAAGGACAGGGTTTCGGCAATCAGCCCCAGCATTTT | CASSEGQGFGNQPQHF
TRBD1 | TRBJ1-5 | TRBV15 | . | TGTGCCACCAGCAGGGGGACAGGGAACAATCAGCCCCAGCATTTT | CATSRGTGNNQPQHF
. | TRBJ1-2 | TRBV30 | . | TGTGCCTGGAGCCCCTCCCTCGACGGCTACACCTTC | CAWSPSLDGYTF
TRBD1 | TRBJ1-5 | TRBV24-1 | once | TGTGCCACCAGCGAGAACAGGGGAGAGGTTCAGCCCCAGCATTTT | CATSENRGEVQPQHF
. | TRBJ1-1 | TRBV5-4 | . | TGTGCCAGCAGCTTTGACCCGGACCCCCGTGGGGCTTTCTTT | CASSFDPDPRGAFF
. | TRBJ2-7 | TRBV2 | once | TGTGCCAGCAAGGAGTCCTACGAGCAGTACTTC | CASKESYEQYF
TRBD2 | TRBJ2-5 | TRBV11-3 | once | TGTGCCAGCAGCTCTTCTAGCGGGAGGGCCTCTTACCAAGAGACCCAGTACTTC | CASSSSSGRASYQETQYF
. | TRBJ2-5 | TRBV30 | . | TGTGCCTGGAGTGTTGGCAGGCTGAATGGGCGAGAGACCCAGTACTTC | CAWSVGRLNGRETQYF
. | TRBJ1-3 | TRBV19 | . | TGTGCCAGTTCACGGGACTCTGGAAACACCATATATTTT | CASSRDSGNTIYF
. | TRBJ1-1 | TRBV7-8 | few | TGTGCCAGCAGCTCCTCAGGGAGTGTCACTGAAGCTTTCTTT | CASSSSGSVTEAFF
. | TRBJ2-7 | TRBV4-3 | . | TGCGCCAGCAGCCAAGGGTCTAGCTCCCACGAGCAGTACTTC | CASSQGSSSHEQYF
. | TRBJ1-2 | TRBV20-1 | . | TGCAGTGCTAGTTCAGGGTCTATCTATGGCTACACCTTC | CSASSGSIYGYTF
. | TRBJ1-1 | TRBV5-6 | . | TGTGCCAGCAGCTCGGCGTTACGAGGCTCTGAAGCTTTCTTT | CASSSALRGSEAFF
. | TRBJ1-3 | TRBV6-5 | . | TGTGCCAGCAGTTACACAGGGAACTCTGGAAACACCATATATTTT | CASSYTGNSGNTIYF
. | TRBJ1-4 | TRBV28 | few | TGTGCCAGCAGTTATCGACAGACTAATGAAAAACTGTTTTTT | CASSYRQTNEKLFF
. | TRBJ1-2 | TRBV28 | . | TGTGCCAGCAGTCTGTCACAAGGCGGCTACACCTTC | CASSLSQGGYTF
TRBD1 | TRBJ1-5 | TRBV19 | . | TGTGCCAGTAGTATAGATATCAGCAGGGGGAGCAATCAGCCCCAGCATTTT | CASSIDISRGSNQPQHF
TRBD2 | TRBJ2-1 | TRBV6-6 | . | TGTGCCAGCAGTCCCCTACGTCTAGCGGGCTCCTACAATGAGCAGTTCTTC | CASSPLRLAGSYNEQFF
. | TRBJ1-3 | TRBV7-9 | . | TGTGCCAGCAGCTTACCAGGGTCTATTGGAAACACCATATATTTT | CASSLPGSIGNTIYF
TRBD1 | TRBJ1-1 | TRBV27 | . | TGTGCCAGCAGCGAACAGGGGTTGAGAACTGAAGCTTTCTTT | CASSEQGLRTEAFF
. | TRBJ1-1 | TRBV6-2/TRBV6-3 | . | TGTGCCAGCAGTTACGCGGGAGGGAACACTGAAGCTTTCTTT | CASSYAGGNTEAFF
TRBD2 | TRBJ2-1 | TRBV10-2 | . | TGCGCCAGCAGTGAGTCCACGTTGGTACAGCGGGGGGGCCGTGTCGAAAGCTCCTACAATGAGCAGTTCTTC | CASSESTLVQRGGRVESSYNEQFF